This T cell receptor (beta chain) was recovered during a study of control samples from healthy donors and cancer patients (TCRdb year 2020). Libraries were prepared through the immunoSEQ multiplex PCR assay. TCRdb retrieved this table from immuneACCESS and kept in-frame rearrangements only. Not all clones are present; in checked studies, unresolved V genes account for under half, and no reason is known for the remainder. The sample data list approximately 190,000 clones, and about 90% of these were observed just once. Together, the top ten hold less than 2% of the sample. A word on this clone: Its antigen specificity is not known. Per-nucleotide qualities are absent, and no much larger clonotype sits a single base away.

Sequences SNHLY (CDR1) and FYNNEI (CDR2) are obtained from the germline V gene. Inclusive of the bounding cysteine and phenylalanine, the CDR3 is 13 residues long. CDR3 DNA only is kept here, 39 bases in frame from base 1. V drops 2 bases and J drops 4 bases, leaving 6 bases in between. Here the chain combines TRBV2 and TRBJ1-5, and perhaps TRBD1 as D gene, on 5 matching bases. Sequencing was performed on blood. This sequence originates from a man younger than 45 in good health. The nucleotides are TGTGCCAGCAGTGAATACAGGAATCAGCCCCAGCATTTT. Its protein product is CASSEYRNQPQHF.